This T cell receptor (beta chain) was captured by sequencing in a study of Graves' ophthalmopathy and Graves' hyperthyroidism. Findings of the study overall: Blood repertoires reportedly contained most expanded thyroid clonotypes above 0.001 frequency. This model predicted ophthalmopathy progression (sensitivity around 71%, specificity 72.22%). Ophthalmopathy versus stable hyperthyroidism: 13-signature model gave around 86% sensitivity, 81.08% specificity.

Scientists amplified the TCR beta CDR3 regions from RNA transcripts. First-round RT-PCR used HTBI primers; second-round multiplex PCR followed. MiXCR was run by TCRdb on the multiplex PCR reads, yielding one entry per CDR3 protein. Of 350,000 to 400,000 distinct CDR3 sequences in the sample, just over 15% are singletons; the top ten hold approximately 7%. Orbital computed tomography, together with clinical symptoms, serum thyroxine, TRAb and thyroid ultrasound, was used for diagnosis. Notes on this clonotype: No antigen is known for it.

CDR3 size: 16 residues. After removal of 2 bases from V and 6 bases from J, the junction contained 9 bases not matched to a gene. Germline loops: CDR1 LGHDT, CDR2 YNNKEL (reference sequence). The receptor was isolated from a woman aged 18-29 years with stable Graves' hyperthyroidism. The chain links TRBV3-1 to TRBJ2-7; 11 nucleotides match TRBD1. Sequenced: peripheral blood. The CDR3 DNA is TGTGCCAGCAGCCAACTCGGACAGGGGGCCCCCGGCGAGCAGTACTTC. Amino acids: CASSQLGQGAPGEQYF.